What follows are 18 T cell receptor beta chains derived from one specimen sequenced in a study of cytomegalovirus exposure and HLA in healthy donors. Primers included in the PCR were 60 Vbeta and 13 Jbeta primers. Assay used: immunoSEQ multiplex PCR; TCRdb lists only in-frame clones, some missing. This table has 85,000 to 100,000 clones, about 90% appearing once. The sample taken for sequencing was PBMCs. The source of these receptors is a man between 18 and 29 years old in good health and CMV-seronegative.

CDR3 DNA sequence: TGTGCCAGCTCACCACTACGTGGGACAGCGAACACTGAAGCTTTCTTT. It is translated as CASSPLRGTANTEAFF. The chain recombines TRBV18 with TRBJ1-1; the match to TRBD1 covers 7 bases. The CDR3 spans 16 residues. V shed 1 base, J shed 1 base, and the junction held 6 bases outside the gene matches. Per the germline V gene, CDR1 is KGHSH and CDR2 is LQKENI. Supplemented by reference TRBV18 and TRBJ1-1, the full variable domain reads NAGVMQNPRHLVRRRGQEARLRCSPMKGHSHVYWYRQLPEEGLKFMVYLQKENIIDESGMPKERFSAEFPKEGPSILRIQQVVRGDSAAYFCASSPLRGTANTEAFFGQGTRLTVV.

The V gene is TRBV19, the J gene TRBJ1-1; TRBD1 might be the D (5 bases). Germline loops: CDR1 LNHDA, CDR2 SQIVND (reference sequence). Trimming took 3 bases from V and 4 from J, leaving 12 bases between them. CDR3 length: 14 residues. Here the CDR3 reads CASSMDLGGTEAFF. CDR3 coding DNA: TGTGCCAGTAGTATGGATTTGGGGGGCACTGAAGCTTTCTTT.

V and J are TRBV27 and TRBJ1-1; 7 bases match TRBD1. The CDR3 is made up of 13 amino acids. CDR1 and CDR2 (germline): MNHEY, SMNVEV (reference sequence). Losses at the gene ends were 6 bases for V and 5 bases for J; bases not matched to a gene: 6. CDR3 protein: CASSHRGATEAFF. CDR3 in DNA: TGTGCCAGCAGCCACAGGGGAGCAACTGAAGCTTTCTTT.

The CDR3 region is CASSVVAGAGTGELFF. The DNA for the CDR3 is TGTGCCAGCAGTGTGGTAGCGGGAGCGGGCACCGGGGAGCTGTTTTTT. The V gene is TRBV6-4, the J gene TRBJ2-2; 9 bases map to TRBD2. The germline CDR1 and CDR2 sequences are MRHNA and SNTAGT. Unmatched junction bases numbered 7, after V lost 4 bases and J lost 4 bases. CDR3 length: 16 amino acids.

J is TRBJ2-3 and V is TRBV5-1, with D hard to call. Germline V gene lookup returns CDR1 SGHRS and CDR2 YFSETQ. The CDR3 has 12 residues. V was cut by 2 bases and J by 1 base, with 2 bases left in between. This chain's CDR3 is CASSFGTDTQYF. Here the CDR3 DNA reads TGCGCCAGCAGCTTCGGCACAGATACGCAGTATTTT.

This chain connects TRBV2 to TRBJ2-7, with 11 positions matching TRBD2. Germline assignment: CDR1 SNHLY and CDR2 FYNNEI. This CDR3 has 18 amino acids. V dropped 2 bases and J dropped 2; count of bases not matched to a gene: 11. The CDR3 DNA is TGTGCCAGCAGTGAAATTAGGAAGGGGACTAGCGGCACCTACGAGCAGTACTTC. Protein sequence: CASSEIRKGTSGTYEQYF.

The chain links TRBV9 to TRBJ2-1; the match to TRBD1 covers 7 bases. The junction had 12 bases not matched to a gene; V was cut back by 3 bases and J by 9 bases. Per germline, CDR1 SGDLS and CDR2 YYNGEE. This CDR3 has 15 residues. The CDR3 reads CASSGPGQQLSEQFF. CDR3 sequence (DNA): TGTGCCAGCAGCGGACCGGGACAGCAGCTCAGTGAGCAGTTCTTC.

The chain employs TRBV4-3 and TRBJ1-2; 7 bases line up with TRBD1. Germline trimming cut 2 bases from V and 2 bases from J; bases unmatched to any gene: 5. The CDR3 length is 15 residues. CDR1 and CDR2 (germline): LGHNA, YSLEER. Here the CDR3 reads CASSQTMTGNYGYTF. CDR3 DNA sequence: TGCGCCAGCAGCCAAACGATGACAGGGAACTATGGCTACACCTTC.

CDR3 protein: CASSFEPGDTEAFF. CDR3 DNA sequence: TGTGCCAGCAGCTTCGAACCGGGGGACACTGAAGCTTTCTTT. The chain joins TRBV7-2 to TRBJ1-1; a possible D gene is TRBD1 (5 bases). V lost 3 bases to trimming and J lost 3 bases, with 11 bases between them. Germline V CDR1 and CDR2: SGHTA, FQGNSA. The CDR3 spans 14 residues.

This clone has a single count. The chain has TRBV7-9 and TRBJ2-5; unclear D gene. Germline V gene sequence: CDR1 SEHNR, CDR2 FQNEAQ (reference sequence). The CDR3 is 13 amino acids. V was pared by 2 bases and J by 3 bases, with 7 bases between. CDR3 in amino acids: CASSLIPKETQYF. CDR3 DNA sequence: TGTGCCAGCAGCTTAATCCCTAAAGAGACCCAGTACTTC.

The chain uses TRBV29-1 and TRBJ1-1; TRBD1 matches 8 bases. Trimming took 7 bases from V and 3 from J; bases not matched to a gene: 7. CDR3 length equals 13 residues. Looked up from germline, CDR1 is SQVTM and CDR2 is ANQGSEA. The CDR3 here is CSGCRGRDTEAFF. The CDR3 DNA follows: TGCAGCGGCTGCAGGGGGCGGGACACTGAAGCTTTCTTT.

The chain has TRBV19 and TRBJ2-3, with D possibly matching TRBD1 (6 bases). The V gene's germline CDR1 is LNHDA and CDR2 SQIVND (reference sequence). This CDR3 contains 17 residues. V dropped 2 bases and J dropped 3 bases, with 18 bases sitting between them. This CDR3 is CASSIWGQGSSTDTQYF. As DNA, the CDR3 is TGTGCCAGTAGTATATGGGGGCAGGGATCCTCTACAGATACGCAGTATTTT.

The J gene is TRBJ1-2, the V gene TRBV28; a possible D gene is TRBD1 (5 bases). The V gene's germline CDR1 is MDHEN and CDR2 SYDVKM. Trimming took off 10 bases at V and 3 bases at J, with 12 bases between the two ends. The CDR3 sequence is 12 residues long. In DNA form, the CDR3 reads TGTGCCACCACGGGGGGGTACTATGGCTACACCTTC. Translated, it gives CATTGGYYGYTF.

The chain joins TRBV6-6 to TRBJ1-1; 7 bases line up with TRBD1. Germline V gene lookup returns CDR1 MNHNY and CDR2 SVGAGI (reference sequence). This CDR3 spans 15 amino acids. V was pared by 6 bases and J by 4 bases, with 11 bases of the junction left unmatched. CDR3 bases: TGTGCCAGCAGACCAACCCCACAGGGGCTCACTGAAGCTTTCTTT. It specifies CASRPTPQGLTEAFF.

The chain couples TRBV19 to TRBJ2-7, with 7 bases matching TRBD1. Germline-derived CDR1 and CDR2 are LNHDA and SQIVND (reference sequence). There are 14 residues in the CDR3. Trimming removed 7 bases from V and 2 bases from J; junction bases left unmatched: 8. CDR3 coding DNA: TGTGCCAGTATGGACAGGAAATTCCCCTACGAGCAGTACTTC. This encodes CASMDRKFPYEQYF.

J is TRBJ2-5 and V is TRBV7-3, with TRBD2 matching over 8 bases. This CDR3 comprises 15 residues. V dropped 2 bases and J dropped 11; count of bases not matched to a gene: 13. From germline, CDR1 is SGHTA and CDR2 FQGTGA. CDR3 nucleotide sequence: TGTGCCAGCAGCTTAGGGGCGGTACGGCGGGGGGAGCAGTACTTC. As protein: CASSLGAVRRGEQYF.

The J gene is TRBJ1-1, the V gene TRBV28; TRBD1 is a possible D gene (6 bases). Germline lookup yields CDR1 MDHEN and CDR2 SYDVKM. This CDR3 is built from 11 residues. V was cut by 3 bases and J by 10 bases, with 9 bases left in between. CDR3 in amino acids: CASSLRGGAFF. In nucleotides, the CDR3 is TGTGCCAGCAGTTTGAGGGGGGGAGCTTTCTTT.

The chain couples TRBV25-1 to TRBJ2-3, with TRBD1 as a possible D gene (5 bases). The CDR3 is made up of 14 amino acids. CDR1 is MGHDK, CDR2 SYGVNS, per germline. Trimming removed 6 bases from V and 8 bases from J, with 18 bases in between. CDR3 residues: CASSPLQQDTTQYF. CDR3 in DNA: TGTGCCAGCAGCCCCCTACAACAGGATACTACGCAGTATTTT.